This TCR beta chain stems from a study of blood T cell repertoires in COVID-19. Study as a whole: The United States, Italy and Spain were the sources of the acute and convalescent COVID-19 samples. The cDNA or gDNA used as material had been derived from T cells, B-cell-depleted T cells, or PBMCs.

With 0 bases removed from V and 11 bases from J, the gap between germline ends came to 14 bases. CDR3 length: 14 residues. Germline assignment: CDR1 SGHDT and CDR2 YYEEEE. Per the authors' pipeline: It was from reference gene primer amplification that nucleated cell counts were estimated. Profiled with immunoSEQ multiplex PCR; TCRdb holds only in-frame clones, not every one. The V and J calls and clone size are taken from that table; D and trimming were inferred from the DNA. The sample shows 200,000 to 300,000 clones, approximately 86% of them seen only once. The sequence was collected from a human donor in a cohort sampled during active COVID-19. This sequence joins TRBV5-6 and TRBJ1-4; perhaps TRBD1 as D (5 bases). The source material was peripheral blood. CDR3 DNA sequence: TGTGCCAGCAGCTTGGCCGCGGGGTCAGGGAAACTGTTTTTT. This translates into CASSLAAGSGKLFF.